Each of the 19 T cell receptor beta chains below was sequenced from the same sample in a study of early T cells in non-severe SARS-CoV-2 infection. TCRdb redid the calling of the 5' RACE reads with MiXCR, one entry per CDR3 protein. The sample comprises around 57,000 distinct CDR3 sequences, around 8% of which are singletons, and about 9% rests with the top ten. Sequenced material: whole blood. These receptors were collected from an adult who was a healthcare worker with PCR-confirmed SARS-CoV-2 infection or an uninfected control (not recorded which).

This clonotype was seen a few times. Compared with germline, one end of the junction differs, possibly owing to a read error. The J gene is TRBJ1-6, the V gene TRBV3-1; D gene unclear. This CDR3 is 14 amino acids long. The V gene's germline CDR1 is LGHDT and CDR2 YNNKEL (reference sequence). This CDR3 is CASSQVVSGSPLHF. For the CDR3, the DNA is TGTGCCAGCAGCCAAGTGGTATCGGGGTCACCCCTCCATTTT. Complete variable domain (other parts from reference TRBV3-1 and TRBJ1-6): DTAVSQTPKYLVTQMGNDKSIKCEQNLGHDTMYWYKQDSKKFLKIMFSYNNKELIINETVPNRFSPKSPDKAHLNLHINSLELGDSAVYFCASSQVVSGSPLHFGNGTRLTVT.

There are a few counts of this clonotype. The chain couples TRBV12-3 or TRBV12-4 to TRBJ2-1; 12 bases line up with TRBD2. The trim removed 6 bases at V and 8 bases at J, leaving 8 bases unmatched. CDR3 length: 15 residues. Here the CDR3 DNA reads TGTGCCAGCAGCCATTCTAGCGGGAGGGCCTATGAGCAGTTCTTC. Translated: CASSHSSGRAYEQFF.

In its sample, this clonotype was seen many times. The chain recombines TRBV30 with TRBJ2-7; D call uncertain. The ends were cut back, 4 bases at V and 2 bases at J, with 12 bases in the middle. Germline V gene sequence: CDR1 GTSNPN, CDR2 SVGIG (reference sequence). The CDR3 runs 13 residues. DNA for the CDR3: TGTGCCTGGATGCCGGCCGGAGCCTACGAGCAGTACTTC. It specifies CAWMPAGAYEQYF.

This clonotype came up a few times. CDR3 protein: CASSSEGYEQYF. Here the CDR3 DNA reads TGTGCCAGCAGTAGTGAGGGGTACGAGCAGTACTTC. V gene TRBV6-1 combines with J gene TRBJ2-7, with D perhaps given as TRBD1 or TRBD2 (5 bases each). CDR3 length equals 12 residues. Looked up from germline, CDR1 is MNHNS and CDR2 is SASEGT. The V end lost 5 bases, the J end lost 4 bases, and 9 bases lay between the germline ends.

The chain has TRBV30 and TRBJ1-4, with D possibly TRBD1 on 5 matching bases. The CDR3 consists of 16 residues. Trimming took off 3 bases at V and 5 bases at J, with 19 bases between the two ends. Germline-derived CDR1 and CDR2 are GTSNPN and SVGIG (reference sequence). In DNA form, the CDR3 reads TGTGCCTGGAGCAAGGCCCTGACAGTCTTCAATGAAAAACTGTTTTTT. Its protein product is CAWSKALTVFNEKLFF.

This clonotype was detected many times. The rearrangement links TRBV7-9 to TRBJ2-1, with TRBD2 matching 7 bases. V was clipped by 4 bases and J by 4 bases; unmatched bases: 7. Looked up from germline, CDR1 is SEHNR and CDR2 is FQNEAQ (reference sequence). The CDR3 has 15 residues. The CDR3 DNA follows: TGTGCCAGCAGCTGGTCGGGGGGTCCTTACAATGAGCAGTTCTTC. This sequence encodes CASSWSGGPYNEQFF.

This clonotype was found a few times. The chain uses TRBV7-2 and TRBJ1-2; D possibly corresponds to TRBD1 (5 bases). Trimming removed 5 bases at V and 0 bases at J, with 10 bases between. Germline loops: CDR1 SGHTA, CDR2 FQGNSA. CDR3 length: 14 residues. The CDR3 DNA is TGTGCCAGCAGCCCAGGGACCACTAACTATGGCTACACCTTC. Translating it yields CASSPGTTNYGYTF.

V is TRBV10-3 and J is TRBJ2-1, with D possibly being TRBD2 (6 bases). The CDR3 consists of 13 residues. V shed 6 bases and J shed 6 bases, with 12 bases lying between them. The germline V gene encodes CDR1 ENHRY and CDR2 SYGVKD. In nucleotides, the CDR3 is TGTGCCATCAGCGACACTAGCAGCAATGAGCAGTTCTTC. Translating gives CAISDTSSNEQFF.

This chain connects TRBV7-2 to TRBJ1-1; TRBD1 is a possible D gene (5 bases). Germline-derived CDR1 and CDR2 are SGHTA and FQGNSA. This CDR3 has 16 amino acids. Trimming removed 1 base from V and 1 base from J, with 13 bases in between. CDR3 sequence: CASSLEGSLTNTEAFF. CDR3 nucleotide sequence: TGTGCCAGCAGCTTAGAGGGGTCCCTCACGAACACTGAAGCTTTCTTT. Filled out from reference TRBV7-2 and TRBJ1-1, the complete variable domain reads GAGVSQSPSNKVTEKGKDVELRCDPISGHTALYWYRQSLGQGLEFLIYFQGNSAPDKSGLPSDRFSAERTGGSVSTLTIQRTQQEDSAVYLCASSLEGSLTNTEAFFGQGTRLTVV.

This clonotype has more than one count but fewer than ten. V and J are TRBV29-1 and TRBJ2-7; D is unclear. The V gene's germline CDR1 is SQVTM and CDR2 ANQGSEA. Trimming left V 6 bases short and J 2 bases short, with 8 bases between. The CDR3 covers 11 residues. CDR3 bases: TGCAGCGTGATAGTAACCTACGAGCAGTACTTC. Translated, it gives CSVIVTYEQYF.

This clonotype was found many times. The rearrangement joins TRBV7-9 to TRBJ1-4; 7 nucleotides align to TRBD1. The trim removed 5 bases at V and 6 bases at J, leaving 6 bases unmatched. The CDR3 runs to 14 residues. The germline gives CDR1 SEHNR, CDR2 FQNEAQ (reference sequence). The CDR3 DNA sequence: TGTGCCAGCAGCCGTGACAGGGCGGATGAAAAACTGTTTTTT. As protein: CASSRDRADEKLFF.

This clonotype was detected only a few times. The rearrangement links TRBV5-1 to TRBJ2-3; no definite D call. This CDR3 is built from 17 residues. Germline-derived CDR1 and CDR2 are SGHRS and YFSETQ. Between the trimmed V and J ends, which lost 1 base and 1 base, there was a span of 16 bases. The CDR3 DNA is TGCGCCAGCAGCTTGACGGGTGGCCTGGACCGCACAGATACGCAGTATTTT. As protein: CASSLTGGLDRTDTQYF.

There are many counts of this clonotype. The chain carries TRBV7-2 and TRBJ2-1; TRBD2 aligns across 9 bases. V dropped 4 bases and J dropped 9; count of bases not matched to a gene: 7. This CDR3 is built from 14 residues. CDR1 SGHTA and CDR2 FQGNSA come from the germline V gene. CDR3 in DNA: TGTGCCAGCAGCTATGGCGGGGGGGCCGGTGAGCAGTTCTTC. This gives the protein CASSYGGGAGEQFF. The complete variable domain, with remaining parts taken from reference TRBV7-2 and TRBJ2-1, reads GAGVSQSPSNKVTEKGKDVELRCDPISGHTALYWYRQSLGQGLEFLIYFQGNSAPDKSGLPSDRFSAERTGGSVSTLTIQRTQQEDSAVYLCASSYGGGAGEQFFGPGTRLTVL.

This chain joins TRBV7-2 and TRBJ2-1, with TRBD2 matching over 11 bases. From germline, CDR1 is SGHTA and CDR2 FQGNSA. This CDR3 spans 16 amino acids. V dropped 4 bases and J dropped 2; count of bases not matched to a gene: 4. The CDR3 loop reads CASSYGLAGTYNEQFF. The DNA of the CDR3 is TGTGCCAGCAGCTACGGACTAGCGGGCACCTACAATGAGCAGTTCTTC.

There are many counts of this clonotype. This sequence joins TRBV2 and TRBJ2-1, with 8 bases aligning to TRBD2. The germline CDR1 and CDR2 sequences are SNHLY and FYNNEI. V was pared by 6 bases and J by 7 bases, with 5 bases of the junction left unmatched. The CDR3 length is 13 residues. The CDR3 spells CASRVAGGNEQFF. Here the CDR3 DNA reads TGTGCCAGCAGGGTGGCGGGGGGAAATGAGCAGTTCTTC.

The V gene is TRBV7-9, the J gene TRBJ2-3; tentative D call: TRBD2 (7 bases). CDR1 and CDR2 (germline): SEHNR, FQNEAQ (reference sequence). The CDR3 spans 16 residues. V was trimmed by 5 bases and J by 2 bases, leaving 17 bases between them. This chain's CDR3 is CASSPRPGGPTDTQYF. CDR3 nucleotides: TGTGCCAGCAGCCCTAGACCCGGGGGGCCCACAGATACGCAGTATTTT.

V is TRBV24-1 and J is TRBJ2-1, with TRBD2 matching 9 bases. This CDR3 is built from 15 residues. Germline CDR1 and CDR2: KGHDR and SFDVKD. Germline trimming cut 0 bases from V and 8 bases from J; bases unmatched to any gene: 4. The CDR3 DNA is TGTGCCACCAGTGATTTGACTAGCGGGTCGGATGAGCAGTTCTTC. Protein: CATSDLTSGSDEQFF.

This clonotype was detected many times. The chain couples TRBV7-3 to TRBJ1-2, with 8 positions matching TRBD1. The trim removed 2 bases at V and 3 bases at J, leaving 11 bases unmatched. The CDR3 is 17 residues long. The germline V gene encodes CDR1 SGHTA and CDR2 FQGTGA. CDR3 in DNA: TGTGCCAGCAGCTTAGACTCTGTCAGGGGGCGCGACTATGGCTACACCTTC. It is translated as CASSLDSVRGRDYGYTF.

In this sample, this clonotype turned up a few times. This sequence joins TRBV29-1 and TRBJ2-7; no clear D. The V end was cut by 4 bases, the J end by 5 bases, with 12 bases between. CDR3 size: 12 residues. From germline, CDR1 is SQVTM and CDR2 ANQGSEA. Here the CDR3 DNA reads TGCAGCGTTGTCCGAACGAGCCACGAGCAGTACTTC. Translating gives CSVVRTSHEQYF.